This T cell receptor beta chain derives from a study of vaccination effects on CD4 cells after COVID-19. The study, taken as a whole, reports: Clones arising from infection and from vaccination showed marked clonal contraction late after vaccination.

Concerning this clone: As yet, its antigen is unknown.

Antigen-specific CD4+ T cells expanded by the ViraFEST assay with viral peptide pools were then sequenced. Researchers isolated CD4+ T cells once approximately ten days of culture had elapsed. Having tested negative for nucleocapsid antibodies, the vaccine recipients showed no prior SARS-CoV-2 infection. Some clones are missing from TCRdb's copy, which holds only in-frame ones; the method was immunoSEQ multiplex PCR. The data hold about 73,000 clones, with approximately 74% observed a single time. This TCR derives from a human donor who received a COVID-19 vaccine. Here the sequenced sample was CD4+ T cells from PBMCs cultured with HCoV-NL63 spike peptides, taken before COVID-19 vaccination.

The CDR3 DNA follows: TGCGCCAGCAGCCAAGCGGGTCCCCGGATCTCTTATAATTCACCCCTCCACTTT. This codes for CASSQAGPRISYNSPLHF. The chain has TRBV4-1 and TRBJ1-6; unclear D gene. This CDR3 is built from 18 residues. In germline, CDR1 is MGHRA, CDR2 YSYEKL. V was cut by 1 base and J by 4 bases, with 17 bases left in between.